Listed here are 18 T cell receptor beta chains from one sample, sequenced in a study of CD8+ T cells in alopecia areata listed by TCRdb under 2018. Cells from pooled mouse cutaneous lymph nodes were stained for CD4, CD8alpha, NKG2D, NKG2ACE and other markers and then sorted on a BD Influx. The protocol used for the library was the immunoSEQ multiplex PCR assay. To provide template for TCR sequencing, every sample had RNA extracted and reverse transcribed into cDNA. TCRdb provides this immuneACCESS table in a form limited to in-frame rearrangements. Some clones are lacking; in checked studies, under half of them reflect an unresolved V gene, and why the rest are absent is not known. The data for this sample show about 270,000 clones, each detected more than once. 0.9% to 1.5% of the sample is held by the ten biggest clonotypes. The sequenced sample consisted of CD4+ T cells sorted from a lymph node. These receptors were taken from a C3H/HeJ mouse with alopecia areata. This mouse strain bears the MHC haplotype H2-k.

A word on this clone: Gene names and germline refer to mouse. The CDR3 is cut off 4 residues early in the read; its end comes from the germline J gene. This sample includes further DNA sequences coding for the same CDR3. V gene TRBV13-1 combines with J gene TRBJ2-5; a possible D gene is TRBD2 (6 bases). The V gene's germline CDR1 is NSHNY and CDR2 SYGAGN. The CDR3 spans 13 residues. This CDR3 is CASSPDWKDTQYF. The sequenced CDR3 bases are TGTGCCAGCAGTCCTGACTGGAAAGAC.

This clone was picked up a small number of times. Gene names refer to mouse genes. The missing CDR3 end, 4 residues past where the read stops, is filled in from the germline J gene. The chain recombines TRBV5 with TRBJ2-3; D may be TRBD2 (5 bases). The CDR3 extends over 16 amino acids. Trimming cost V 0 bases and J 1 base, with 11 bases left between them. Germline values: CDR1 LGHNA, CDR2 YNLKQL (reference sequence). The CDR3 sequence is CASSQDMGKRAETLYF. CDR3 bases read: TGTGCCAGCAGCCAAGATATGGGGAAACGTGCAGAA.

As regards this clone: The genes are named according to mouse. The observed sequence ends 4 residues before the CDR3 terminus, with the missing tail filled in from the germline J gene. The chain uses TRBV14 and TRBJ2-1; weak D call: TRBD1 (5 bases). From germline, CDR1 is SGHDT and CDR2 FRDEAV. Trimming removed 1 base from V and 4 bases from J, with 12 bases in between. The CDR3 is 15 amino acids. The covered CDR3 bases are TGTGCCAGCAGTTTCAGATCAGGGATTTATGCT. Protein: CASSFRSGIYA. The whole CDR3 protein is CASSFRSGIYAEQFF.

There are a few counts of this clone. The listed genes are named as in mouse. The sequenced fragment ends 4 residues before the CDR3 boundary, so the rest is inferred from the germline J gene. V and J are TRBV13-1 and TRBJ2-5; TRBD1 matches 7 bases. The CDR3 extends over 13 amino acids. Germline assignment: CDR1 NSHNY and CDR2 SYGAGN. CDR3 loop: CASSDEDRDTQYF. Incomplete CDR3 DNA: TGTGCCAGCAGTGATGAGGACAGGGAC.

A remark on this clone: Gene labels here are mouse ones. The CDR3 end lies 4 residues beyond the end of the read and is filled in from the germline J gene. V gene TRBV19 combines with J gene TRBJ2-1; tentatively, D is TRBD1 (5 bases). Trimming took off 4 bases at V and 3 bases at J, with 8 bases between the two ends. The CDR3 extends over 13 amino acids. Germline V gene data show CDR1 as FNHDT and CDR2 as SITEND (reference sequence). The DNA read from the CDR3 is TGTGCCAGCAGTTCGGACATCTATGCT. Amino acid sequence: CASSSDIYA. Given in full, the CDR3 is CASSSDIYAEQFF.

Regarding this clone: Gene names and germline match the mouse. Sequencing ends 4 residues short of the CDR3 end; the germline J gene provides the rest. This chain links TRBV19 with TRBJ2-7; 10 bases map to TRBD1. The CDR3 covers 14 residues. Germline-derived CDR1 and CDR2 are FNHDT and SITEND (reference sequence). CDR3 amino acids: CASSPDRGLYEQYF. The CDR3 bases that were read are TGTGCCAGCAGCCCAGACAGGGGGCTTTAT.

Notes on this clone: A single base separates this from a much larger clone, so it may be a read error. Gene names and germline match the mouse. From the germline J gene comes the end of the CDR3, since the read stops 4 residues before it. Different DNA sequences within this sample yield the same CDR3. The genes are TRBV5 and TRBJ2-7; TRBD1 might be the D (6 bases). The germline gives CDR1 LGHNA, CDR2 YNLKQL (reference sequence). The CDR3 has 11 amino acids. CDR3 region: CASSDRYEQYF. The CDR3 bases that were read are TGTGCCAGCAGTGACAGGTAT.

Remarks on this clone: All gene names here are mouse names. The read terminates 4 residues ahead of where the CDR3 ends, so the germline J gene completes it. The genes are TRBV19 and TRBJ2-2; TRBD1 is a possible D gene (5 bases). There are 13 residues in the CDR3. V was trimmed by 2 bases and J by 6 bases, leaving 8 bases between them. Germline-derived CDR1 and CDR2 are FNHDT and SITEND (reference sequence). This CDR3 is CASSIPGPGQLYF. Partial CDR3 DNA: TGTGCCAGCAGTATTCCAGGGCCCGGG.

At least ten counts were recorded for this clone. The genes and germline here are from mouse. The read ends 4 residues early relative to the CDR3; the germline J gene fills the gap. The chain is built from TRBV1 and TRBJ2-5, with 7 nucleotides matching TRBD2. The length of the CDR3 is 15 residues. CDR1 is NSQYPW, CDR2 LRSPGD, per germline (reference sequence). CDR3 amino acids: CTCSAELGVGDTQYF. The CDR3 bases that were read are TGCACCTGCAGTGCAGAGCTGGGGGTTGGGGAC.

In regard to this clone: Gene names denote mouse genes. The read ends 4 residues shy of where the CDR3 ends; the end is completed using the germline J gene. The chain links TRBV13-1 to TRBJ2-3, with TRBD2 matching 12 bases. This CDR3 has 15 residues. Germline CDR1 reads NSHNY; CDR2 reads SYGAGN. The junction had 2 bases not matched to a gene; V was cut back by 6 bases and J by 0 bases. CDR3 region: CASTGTGGSAETLYF. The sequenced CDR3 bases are TGTGCCAGCACCGGGACTGGGGGGAGTGCAGAA.

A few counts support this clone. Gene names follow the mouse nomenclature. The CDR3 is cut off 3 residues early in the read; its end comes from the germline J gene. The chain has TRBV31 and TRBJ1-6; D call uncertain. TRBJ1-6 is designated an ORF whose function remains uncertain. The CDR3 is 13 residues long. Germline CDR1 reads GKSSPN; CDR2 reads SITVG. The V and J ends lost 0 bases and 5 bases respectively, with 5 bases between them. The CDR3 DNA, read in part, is TGTGCCTGGAGTCTCCAGAATAATTCGCCC. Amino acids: CAWSLQNNSP. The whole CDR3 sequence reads CAWSLQNNSPLYF.

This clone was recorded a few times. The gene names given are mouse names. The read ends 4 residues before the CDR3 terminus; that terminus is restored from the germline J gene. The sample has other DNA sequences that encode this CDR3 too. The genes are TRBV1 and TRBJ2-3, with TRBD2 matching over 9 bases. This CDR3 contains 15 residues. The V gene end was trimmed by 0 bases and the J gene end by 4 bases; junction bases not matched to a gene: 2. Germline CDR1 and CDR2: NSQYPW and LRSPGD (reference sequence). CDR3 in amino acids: CTCSAEGTGSETLYF. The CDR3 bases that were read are TGCACCTGCAGTGCAGAAGGGACTGGGTCAGAA. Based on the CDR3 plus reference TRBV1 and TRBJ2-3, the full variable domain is VTLLEQNPRWRLVPRGQAVNLRCILKNSQYPWMSWYQQDLQKQLQWLFTLRSPGDKEVKSLPGADYLATRVTDTELRLQVANMSQGRTLYCTCSAEGTGSETLYFGSGTRLTVL.

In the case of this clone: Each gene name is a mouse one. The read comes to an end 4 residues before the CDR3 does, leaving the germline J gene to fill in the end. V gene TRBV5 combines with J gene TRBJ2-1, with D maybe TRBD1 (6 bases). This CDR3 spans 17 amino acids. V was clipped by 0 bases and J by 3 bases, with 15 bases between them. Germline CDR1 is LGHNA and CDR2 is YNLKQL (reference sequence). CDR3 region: CASSQEGPGDGYAEQFF. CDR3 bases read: TGTGCCAGCAGCCAAGAGGGGCCAGGGGATGGCTATGCT.

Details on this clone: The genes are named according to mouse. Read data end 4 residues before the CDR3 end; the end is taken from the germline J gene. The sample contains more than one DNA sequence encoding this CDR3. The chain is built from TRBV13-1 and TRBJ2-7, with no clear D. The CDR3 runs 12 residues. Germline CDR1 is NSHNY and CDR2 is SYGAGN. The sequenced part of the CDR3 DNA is TGTGCCAGCAGTGATCGTCTATAT. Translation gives CASSDRLY. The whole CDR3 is CASSDRLYEQYF.

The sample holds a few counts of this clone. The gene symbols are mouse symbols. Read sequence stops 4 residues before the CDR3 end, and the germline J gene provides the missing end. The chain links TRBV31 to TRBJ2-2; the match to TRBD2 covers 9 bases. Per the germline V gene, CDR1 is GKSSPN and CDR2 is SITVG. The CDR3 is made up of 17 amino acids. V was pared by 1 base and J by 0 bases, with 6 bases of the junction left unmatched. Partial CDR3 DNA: TGTGCCTGGAGTCCCCTTGACTGGGGGACAAACACCGGG. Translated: CAWSPLDWGTNTG. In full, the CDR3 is CAWSPLDWGTNTGQLYF.

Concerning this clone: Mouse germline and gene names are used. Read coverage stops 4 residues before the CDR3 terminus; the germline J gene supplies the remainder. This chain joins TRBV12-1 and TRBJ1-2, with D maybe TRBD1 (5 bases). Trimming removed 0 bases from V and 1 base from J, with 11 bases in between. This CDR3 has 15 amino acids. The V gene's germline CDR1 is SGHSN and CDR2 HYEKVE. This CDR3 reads CASSLLGRENSDYTF. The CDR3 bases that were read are TGTGCCAGCTCTCTCCTCGGCAGGGAAAACTCC.

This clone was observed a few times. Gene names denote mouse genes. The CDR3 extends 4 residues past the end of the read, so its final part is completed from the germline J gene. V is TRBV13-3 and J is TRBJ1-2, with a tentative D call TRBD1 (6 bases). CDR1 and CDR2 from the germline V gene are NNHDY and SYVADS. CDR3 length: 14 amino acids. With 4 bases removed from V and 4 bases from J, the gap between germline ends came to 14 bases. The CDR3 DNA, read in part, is TGTGCCAGCAGTCCCCGGGACACAGGCTCC. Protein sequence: CASSPRDTGS. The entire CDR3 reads CASSPRDTGSDYTF.

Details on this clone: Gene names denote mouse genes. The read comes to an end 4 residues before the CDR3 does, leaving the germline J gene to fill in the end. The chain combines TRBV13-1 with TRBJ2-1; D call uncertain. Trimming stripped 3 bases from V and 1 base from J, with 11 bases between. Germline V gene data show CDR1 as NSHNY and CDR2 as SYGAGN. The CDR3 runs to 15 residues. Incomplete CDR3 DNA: TGTGCCAGCAGTGCTGACAATTCCAACTATGCT. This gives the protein CASSADNSNYA. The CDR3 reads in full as CASSADNSNYAEQFF.